This record looks at one T cell receptor (beta chain) sequence and its context. This record belongs to a study of T-cell reconstitution after alpha-beta-depleted transplantation in children. This CDR3 comprises 19 residues. Trimming cost V 3 bases and J 0 bases, with 18 bases left between them. Germline loops: CDR1 SGHAT, CDR2 FQNNGV. Preparation of the TCRbeta library involved a method that used unique molecular identifiers. TCRdb called the PCR reads again in MiXCR, with one record for every CDR3 protein. The sample records hundreds of thousands of distinct CDR3 sequences, about 9.2% being singletons.

J is TRBJ1-6 and V is TRBV11-2; the D gene is possibly TRBD1 (5 bases). This specimen was PBMCs from the stem cell graft donor, taken from the stem cell graft. This sequence originates from a human donor who donated a stem cell graft to a child with acute lymphoblastic leukemia. CDR3 in amino acids: CASSFLVPGGLSYNSPLHF. The CDR3 bases are TGTGCCAGCAGCTTTCTTGTTCCCGGGGGACTCTCCTATAATTCACCCCTCCACTTT.